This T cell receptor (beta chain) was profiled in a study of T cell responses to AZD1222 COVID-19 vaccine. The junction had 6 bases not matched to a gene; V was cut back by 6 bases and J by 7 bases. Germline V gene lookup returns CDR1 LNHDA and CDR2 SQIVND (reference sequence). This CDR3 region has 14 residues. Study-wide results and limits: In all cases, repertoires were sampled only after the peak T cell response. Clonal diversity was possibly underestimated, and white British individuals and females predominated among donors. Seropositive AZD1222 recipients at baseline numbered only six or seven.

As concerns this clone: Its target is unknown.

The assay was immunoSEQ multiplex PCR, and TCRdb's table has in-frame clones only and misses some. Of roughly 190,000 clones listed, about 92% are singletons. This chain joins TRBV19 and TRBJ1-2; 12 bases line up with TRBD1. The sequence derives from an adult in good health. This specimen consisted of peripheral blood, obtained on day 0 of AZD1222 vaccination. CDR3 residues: CASRTGQGATGYTF. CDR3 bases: TGTGCCAGTAGGACGGGACAGGGGGCTACTGGCTACACCTTC.